This T cell receptor (beta chain) was identified during a study of cytomegalovirus exposure and HLA in healthy donors. PCR primers comprised 60 Vbeta and 13 Jbeta primers. Some clones are missing from TCRdb's copy, which holds only in-frame ones; the method was immunoSEQ multiplex PCR. The sample holds under 200,000 clones; about 77% are singletons and the top ten take approximately 7%. Germline assignment: CDR1 WSHSY and CDR2 SAAADI. Between the trimmed V and J ends, which lost 2 bases and 3 bases, there was a span of 5 bases. The CDR3 contains 12 residues. Sample: PBMCs. The chain combines TRBV10-2 with TRBJ2-7; D perhaps matches TRBD2 (5 bases). This TCR was recovered from a male donor in good health and CMV-seropositive. Written as DNA, the CDR3 is TGCGCCAGCAGTGAGGGGAGCTACGAGCAGTACTTC. Its translation: CASSEGSYEQYF.